This record covers a single T cell receptor beta chain. These data come from a study of blood T cell repertoires in COVID-19. About the study: Specimens from acute and convalescent COVID-19 originated in the United States, Italy and Spain. PBMCs, B-cell-depleted T cells, or T cells provided the cDNA or gDNA that made up the material.

In the source study's methods: Reference gene primer amplification in the assay estimated nucleated cell counts. Some clones are missing from TCRdb's copy, which holds only in-frame ones; the method was immunoSEQ multiplex PCR. V and J calls plus clone size are reproduced from that table; the DNA served to infer D and trimming. The sample includes 150,000 to 200,000 clones, roughly 73% of them seen just once. From germline, CDR1 is SGDLS and CDR2 YYNGEE. The CDR3 is made up of 15 amino acids. After removal of 3 bases from V and 2 bases from J, the junction contained 4 bases not matched to a gene. The source is a man in his 70s with acute or convalescent COVID-19. Sequenced material: peripheral blood. The chain uses TRBV9 and TRBJ2-2, with TRBD1 identical over 7 bases. The CDR3 nucleotides are TGTGCCAGCAGCGGATGGACAGGTAACACCGGGGAGCTGTTTTTT. Amino acid sequence: CASSGWTGNTGELFF.